These 25 T cell receptor beta chains were all obtained from the same sample, sequenced in a study of human T cells and chemical hapten exposure. TCRdb re-derived calls from the RACE reads in MiXCR, one entry per CDR3 protein. Of approximately 92,000 distinct CDR3 sequences listed, about 10% were seen once; the top ten hold 2.5% to 4%. Time point defined: patch test 2, 6 weeks after DPC sensitization. Treatment defined: therapeutic diphenylcyclopropenone sensitization with weekly scalp DPC. The sequencing used whole blood, collected in connection with sensitization to the hapten diphenylcyclopropenone (DPC). Receptors originate from a woman aged 40 to 55 with alopecia areata. Some clones in this sample may be carry-over from other donors' samples.

The chain recombines TRBV12-3 or TRBV12-4 with TRBJ1-6; unclear D gene. This CDR3 is built from 14 residues. V was clipped by 5 bases and J by 12 bases, with 17 bases between them. In nucleotides, the CDR3 is TGTGCCAGCAGTCCGGACGTGGGTACACGACCCCTCCACTTT. Encoded protein: CASSPDVGTRPLHF.

This clonotype was observed at least ten times. This chain uses TRBV12-3 or TRBV12-4 with TRBJ1-4; D perhaps matches TRBD1 (5 bases). The CDR3 runs to 15 residues. The germline V and J ends were trimmed by 6 bases and 5 bases, with 16 bases remaining between them. The CDR3 reads CASRFSGAGNEKLFF. The CDR3 bases are TGTGCCAGCAGATTCTCCGGGGCTGGGAATGAAAAACTGTTTTTT.

J is TRBJ1-1 and V is TRBV28; TRBD1 aligns across 7 bases. J was trimmed by 6 bases and V by 3 bases; bases with no gene match: 4. The CDR3 is 13 residues long. CDR1 and CDR2 from the germline V gene are MDHEN and SYDVKM. The CDR3 loop is CASSFSDRPEAFF. CDR3 DNA sequence: TGTGCCAGCAGTTTCTCGGACAGGCCTGAAGCTTTCTTT.

In this sample, this clonotype turned up a few times. The V and J genes are TRBV20-1 and TRBJ1-2; no firm D call. Trimming shortened V by 4 bases and J by 4 bases, and 4 bases separated the two germline ends. Germline lookup yields CDR1 DFQATT and CDR2 SNEGSKA (reference sequence). The CDR3 runs 10 residues. The CDR3 sequence is CSANPYGYTF. The CDR3, as DNA: TGCAGTGCTAACCCCTATGGCTACACCTTC.

The chain's CDR3 is CASSQGGRPEAFF. The DNA of the CDR3 is TGTGCCAGCAGCCAAGGGGGACGGCCTGAAGCTTTCTTT. V usage is TRBV3-1 and J usage is TRBJ1-1, with D perhaps matching TRBD1 (5 bases). V was pared by 1 base and J by 6 bases, with 9 bases between. This CDR3 has 13 residues. Germline CDR1 is LGHDT and CDR2 is YNNKEL (reference sequence).

Ten or more counts support this clonotype. CDR3 amino acids: CASSFVGNSPLHF. The CDR3 bases are TGTGCCAGCAGTTTTGTAGGAAACTCACCCCTCCACTTT. V and J are TRBV12-3 or TRBV12-4 and TRBJ1-6; D is undetermined. The CDR3 loop spans 13 amino acids. V dropped 3 bases and J dropped 10 bases, with 10 bases sitting between them.

In its sample, this clonotype was seen a few times. The chain has TRBV4-2 and TRBJ2-3, with D possibly TRBD1 on 6 matching bases. The CDR3 extends over 17 amino acids. Trimming took 1 base from V and 1 from J, leaving 15 bases between them. From germline, CDR1 is LGHNA and CDR2 YNFKEQ. CDR3 protein: CASSQALQGPGTDTQYF. CDR3 DNA: TGTGCCAGCAGCCAAGCGCTGCAGGGGCCTGGCACAGATACGCAGTATTTT.

This chain joins TRBV2 and TRBJ1-1; D might be TRBD1 (6 bases). Per the germline V gene, CDR1 is SNHLY and CDR2 is FYNNEI. The CDR3 length is 15 residues. V shed 2 bases and J shed 4 bases, with 14 bases lying between them. The DNA for the CDR3 is TGTGCCAGCAGTGAAAGGGGGAAGGCGGTCACTGAAGCTTTCTTT. It encodes CASSERGKAVTEAFF.

Points on this clonotype: It may be a read error: a sequence one base away is much more abundant. The CDR3 sequence: CSASAILNTEASF. The DNA for the CDR3 is TGCAGTGCTAGTGCTATTTTAAACACTGAAGCTTCCTTT. The rearrangement joins TRBV20-1 to TRBJ1-1; D ambiguous. The CDR3 loop spans 13 amino acids. The V gene's germline CDR1 is DFQATT and CDR2 SNEGSKA (reference sequence).

This rearrangement joins TRBV7-2 to TRBJ2-7; D gene ambiguous. In germline, CDR1 is SGHTA, CDR2 FQGNSA. Trimming cost V 4 bases and J 7 bases, with 8 bases left between them. There are 11 residues in the CDR3. The CDR3 nucleotides read TGTGCCAGCAGCTCATCGAGAGAGCAGTACTTC. Its protein is CASSSSREQYF.

This clonotype was counted at least ten times. The chain couples TRBV29-1 to TRBJ2-5; D is possibly TRBD1 (5 bases). The germline V gene encodes CDR1 SQVTM and CDR2 ANQGSEA. Trimming took off 4 bases at V and 5 bases at J, with 14 bases between the two ends. The length of the CDR3 is 13 residues. The CDR3 region has the DNA TGCAGCGTTGGAAGGGGTCCGGTGGAGACCCAGTACTTC. Protein product: CSVGRGPVETQYF.

This clonotype was observed a few times. CDR3 sequence: CASRGSPKGSNQPQHF. DNA for the CDR3: TGTGCCAGCAGAGGGTCCCCGAAAGGTAGCAATCAGCCCCAGCATTTT. J is TRBJ1-5 and V is TRBV21-1; the table's D call, TRBD1, has no DNA check behind it. TRBV21-1 is annotated as a pseudogene. The CDR3 has 16 amino acids.

With respect to this clonotype: This may arise from a read error, as a much more abundant clone is one base away. The rearrangement uses TRBV24-1 and TRBJ2-3, with D maybe TRBD2 (5 bases). CDR3 size: 15 residues. V was clipped by 4 bases and J by 2 bases, with 12 bases between them. Germline-derived CDR1 and CDR2 are KGHDR and SFDVKD. In nucleotides, the CDR3 is TGTGCCACCAGTGACCAAGCGGAAGCCACAGATACGCAGTATTTT. As protein: CATSDQAEATDTQYF.

This clonotype was counted a few times. The chain recombines TRBV6-2 or TRBV6-3 with TRBJ2-7; D is ambiguous. V was clipped by 10 bases and J by 3 bases, with 7 bases between them. In germline, CDR1 is MNHEY, CDR2 SVGEGT. CDR3 length: 10 residues. DNA of the CDR3: TGTGCCACGAGAAACTACGAGCAGTACTTC. Translating gives CATRNYEQYF.

This clonotype was seen at least ten times. V gene TRBV5-1 combines with J gene TRBJ1-3, with no clear D. Germline V gene lookup returns CDR1 SGHRS and CDR2 YFSETQ. The CDR3 runs 16 residues. V lost 4 bases, J lost 1 base, and 15 bases lay in between. CDR3: CASSLSGSGSGNTIYF. CDR3 DNA: TGCGCCAGCAGCCTGTCCGGCAGCGGATCTGGAAACACCATATATTTT.

This chain links TRBV11-2 with TRBJ2-1, with 9 bases lining up with TRBD2. In germline, CDR1 is SGHAT, CDR2 FQNNGV. The CDR3 sequence is 15 residues long. V lost 4 bases to trimming and J lost 5 bases; unmatched junction nucleotides: 6. In DNA, the CDR3 is TGTGCCAGCAGCTACCTAGCGGGAAGGAACAATGAGCAGTTCTTC. This encodes CASSYLAGRNNEQFF.

This clonotype was seen a few times. The rearrangement links TRBV6-1 to TRBJ1-6; D might be TRBD1 (5 bases). Trimming cost V 5 bases and J 14 bases, with 13 bases left between them. Germline V gene sequence: CDR1 MNHNS, CDR2 SASEGT. The CDR3 is 12 amino acids. The CDR3 reads CASSLTATALHF. The DNA for the CDR3 is TGTGCCAGCAGTCTGACAGCTACGGCCCTCCACTTT.

The rearrangement joins TRBV7-9 to TRBJ2-7, with 9 bases lining up with TRBD1. The germline gives CDR1 SEHNR, CDR2 FQNEAQ (reference sequence). The CDR3 length is 15 residues. Trimming removed 4 bases from V and 1 base from J; junction bases left unmatched: 5. CDR3 bases: TGTGCCAGCAGCTCCTGGACAGGGGCGTCCTACGAGCAGTACTTC. Its translation: CASSSWTGASYEQYF.

V is TRBV11-2 and J is TRBJ2-3; 7 bases are shared with TRBD2. With V trimmed by 11 bases and J by 0 bases, 5 bases remained unmatched. Germline V CDR1 and CDR2: SGHAT, FQNNGV. The CDR3 totals 13 residues. In DNA, the CDR3 is TGTGCCGCGGGAGAAGGCAGCACAGATACGCAGTATTTT. This sequence encodes CAAGEGSTDTQYF.

The V call is TRBV29-1, the J call TRBJ2-5; the D is unclear. Trimming stripped 7 bases from V and 4 bases from J, with 7 bases between. This CDR3 contains 10 residues. Germline V gene lookup returns CDR1 SQVTM and CDR2 ANQGSEA. DNA of the CDR3: TGCAGCGCCCTCCGAGAGACCCAGTACTTC. Translated: CSALRETQYF.

V and J are TRBV28 and TRBJ1-4; 10 bases align to TRBD1. The CDR3 is 17 residues long. The V gene end was trimmed by 7 bases and the J gene end by 0 bases; junction bases not matched to a gene: 8. Germline V gene data show CDR1 as MDHEN and CDR2 as SYDVKM. DNA for the CDR3: TGTGCCAGCACGCAGGGGGACAGGGGTTCAACTAATGAAAAACTGTTTTTT. Translated: CASTQGDRGSTNEKLFF.

The genes are TRBV12-3 or TRBV12-4 and TRBJ1-5; the D is unclear. This CDR3 comprises 13 residues. V gave up 2 bases and J gave up 5 bases, with 7 bases separating them. CDR3 residues: CASSLTQDQPQHF. The CDR3 bases are TGTGCCAGCAGTTTAACCCAGGATCAGCCCCAGCATTTT.

The sample holds a few counts of this clonotype. The chain joins TRBV6-4 to TRBJ2-4; a possible D gene is TRBD1 (5 bases). With 2 bases removed from V and 8 bases from J, the gap between germline ends came to 10 bases. Germline values: CDR1 MRHNA, CDR2 SNTAGT. The CDR3 extends over 13 amino acids. CDR3 sequence: CASSDRVGDIQYF. In DNA form, the CDR3 reads TGTGCCAGCAGTGACAGGGTAGGGGACATTCAGTACTTC.

The chain uses TRBV6-1 and TRBJ1-5; weak D call: TRBD1 (6 bases). V was shortened by 1 base and J by 3 bases, with 10 bases between the two germline ends. The CDR3 sequence is 15 residues long. Looked up from germline, CDR1 is MNHNS and CDR2 is SASEGT. CDR3: CASSEDRVNNQPQHF. The CDR3 DNA sequence: TGTGCCAGCAGTGAAGACAGGGTTAACAATCAGCCCCAGCATTTT.

This clonotype has ten or more counts. This sequence joins TRBV7-2 and TRBJ2-7, with D possibly called TRBD1 or TRBD2 (5 bases each). V was shortened by 5 bases and J by 7 bases, with 21 bases between the two germline ends. The germline CDR1 and CDR2 sequences are SGHTA and FQGNSA. The CDR3 consists of 15 residues. Here the CDR3 reads CASSPRQLGPREQYF. DNA of the CDR3: TGTGCCAGCAGCCCCCGCCAGCTGGGACCCCGGGAGCAGTACTTC. Using reference TRBV7-2 and TRBJ2-7 for the parts outside the CDR3, the full variable domain is GAGVSQSPSNKVTEKGKDVELRCDPISGHTALYWYRQSLGQGLEFLIYFQGNSAPDKSGLPSDRFSAERTGGSVSTLTIQRTQQEDSAVYLCASSPRQLGPREQYFGPGTRLTVT.